Listed below are T cell receptor beta chains from one sample, sequenced in a study of T cell repertoires in aging, cancer and after chemotherapy. One entry per CDR3 protein results from TCRdb running MiXCR on the multiplex PCR reads. The sample yields some 10,000 distinct CDR3 sequences, under 55% seen once. The sequenced material came from blood. The receptors here all came from a human donor in good health. Both conserved end residues are trimmed from each CDR3.

>13|TRBV7-2|TRBJ2-3
ASSLTGLSTDTQY
>9|TRBV6-5|TRBJ2-3
ASRNTDTQY
>12|TRBV7-2|TRBJ2-5
ASSLIGGQETQY
>11|TRBV6-5|TRBJ2-7
ASTKPGVYEQY
>10|TRBV20-1|TRBJ1-5
SATGAGQPQH
>15|TRBV4-1|TRBJ1-2
ASSRGTTGGGGYGYT
>14|TRBV30|TRBJ1-5
AWSAGDIGSNQPQH
>18|TRBV7-9|TRBJ2-3
ASSLAAKAGGQVSTDTQY
>13|TRBV6-6|TRBJ2-3
ASSETGTDPDTQY
>13|TRBV11-2|TRBJ1-3
ASSLVRQPGNTIY